This TCR beta chain was observed in a study of T-cell reconstitution after alpha-beta-depleted transplantation in children. Study-wide points: Surviving recipient cells, namely T cells and thymic progenitors, were the source of high day-60 TCRbeta diversity in some patients. Most T-cell counts and diversity one year after the transplant came from T cells that were newly produced. About two months after transplant, alpha-beta T cells reportedly came from several hundred expanded graft clones.

J gave up 8 bases and V 0 bases, and 9 bases lay outside the gene matches. This CDR3 spans 17 amino acids. CDR1 and CDR2 (germline): LGHDT, YNNKEL (reference sequence). Construction of the TCRbeta library involved unique molecular identifiers. TCRdb reprocessed the PCR reads via MiXCR and lists one record per CDR3 protein. The sample shows about a million distinct CDR3 sequences, roughly 31% of them seen only once. Regarding this clonotype: Its specificity is unknown.

The chain employs TRBV3-1 and TRBJ2-1; 11 bases are shared with TRBD1. Sequenced material: PBMCs, mostly from graft donor cells, taken 360 days after TCRalphabeta/CD19-depleted stem cell transplant. The clonotype originates from a boy younger than two who had a stem cell transplant for SCID, so the T cells may come from the graft donor. The CDR3, as DNA: TGTGCCAGCAGCCAAGACAAAGGACAGGGGGCTGAGGATGAGCAGTTCTTC. Encoded protein: CASSQDKGQGAEDEQFF.